One and the same sample provided the 24 T cell receptor beta chains below, sequenced in a study of response to subunit inactivated influenza vaccine. TCRdb ran MiXCR on the RT-PCR reads and lists one entry per CDR3 protein. The data hold more than 450,000 distinct CDR3 sequences, with roughly 8.2% observed a single time. The material was PBMCs from blood, obtained roughly 24 months after vaccination. The receptors shown here come from a man aged 50 to 69 who received an inactivated influenza vaccine.

The table lists this clonotype with a few counts. The chain employs TRBV11-2 and TRBJ2-1; TRBD2 agrees at 12 bases. This CDR3 is built from 19 residues. Trimming took 5 bases from V and 3 from J; bases not matched to a gene: 14. The germline CDR1 and CDR2 sequences are SGHAT and FQNNGV. This chain's CDR3 is CASSRGLAGSLALYNEQFF. DNA for the CDR3: TGTGCCAGCAGCCGCGGACTAGCGGGATCCCTCGCACTCTACAATGAGCAGTTCTTC.

This chain uses TRBV7-2 with TRBJ2-5; a possible D gene is TRBD2 (5 bases). Germline CDR1 is SGHTA and CDR2 is FQGNSA. The CDR3 loop spans 14 amino acids. V shed 4 bases and J shed 8 bases, with 17 bases lying between them. The CDR3 is CASSSSPGSPTQYF. CDR3 in DNA: TGTGCCAGCAGCTCATCGCCGGGGTCACCCACCCAGTACTTC.

The rearrangement uses TRBV6-1 and TRBJ2-2; 10 bases map to TRBD2. The CDR3 totals 15 residues. Germline CDR1 and CDR2: MNHNS and SASEGT. V lost 7 bases to trimming and J lost 6 bases; unmatched junction nucleotides: 8. The CDR3 bases are TGTGCCAGCACCTATCTAGCGGGAGTAGCCGGGGAGCTGTTTTTT. This translates into CASTYLAGVAGELFF.

The chain is built from TRBV4-1 and TRBJ1-4; D possibly corresponds to TRBD1 (5 bases). CDR3 length: 14 residues. Germline V CDR1 and CDR2: MGHRA, YSYEKL. V was cut by 4 bases and J by 8 bases, with 14 bases left in between. CDR3 residues: CASSPAGGGEKLFF. CDR3 DNA sequence: TGCGCCAGCAGCCCGGCGGGGGGAGGGGAAAAACTGTTTTTT.

This clonotype has more than one count but fewer than ten. This rearrangement joins TRBV20-1 to TRBJ2-7, with 10 bases fitting TRBD2. Germline CDR1 is DFQATT and CDR2 is SNEGSKA (reference sequence). CDR3 length equals 17 residues. V lost 3 bases and J lost 0; bases outside the gene matches: 11. This chain's CDR3 is CSASSTSGMPLSYEQYF. The CDR3 bases are TGCAGTGCTAGCTCTACTAGCGGGATGCCCCTCTCCTACGAGCAGTACTTC.

V is TRBV4-3 and J is TRBJ2-2; 9 nucleotides agree with TRBD2. Unmatched junction bases numbered 10, after V lost 0 bases and J lost 5 bases. Germline V CDR1 and CDR2: LGHNA, YSLEER. The CDR3 has 18 residues. The CDR3 region has the DNA TGCGCCAGCAGCCAAGATTTCCGGGGGAGCGGGAGGACCGGGGAGCTGTTTTTT. Its translation: CASSQDFRGSGRTGELFF.

A few counts support this clonotype. The gene calls are TRBV21-1 and TRBJ2-2; the D call in the table, TRBD2, was not verified against the DNA. TRBV21-1 is reported as a pseudogene. This CDR3 region has 18 residues. The CDR3 region is CATKEIAGPKGVTGELFF. For the CDR3, the DNA is TGTGCCACCAAAGAGATAGCGGGACCAAAGGGGGTCACCGGGGAGCTGTTTTTT.

This clonotype was seen more than once but under ten times. This chain joins TRBV12-3 or TRBV12-4 and TRBJ2-7, with 7 bases aligning to TRBD1. There are 15 residues in the CDR3. The junction had 9 bases not matched to a gene; V was cut back by 4 bases and J by 3 bases. The CDR3 loop reads CASSSSDRPNYEQYF. The CDR3 DNA reads TGTGCCAGCAGTTCATCGGACAGGCCTAACTACGAGCAGTACTTC.

This clonotype was observed a few times. This chain connects TRBV27 to TRBJ2-2; 13 bases match TRBD2. V gave up 9 bases and J gave up 5 bases; unmatched junction bases: 9. Germline assignment: CDR1 MNHEY and CDR2 SMNVEV (reference sequence). This CDR3 spans 16 amino acids. CDR3 loop: CASFEGGLAGTGELFF. The CDR3 DNA reads TGTGCCAGTTTCGAGGGGGGACTAGCGGGGACCGGGGAGCTGTTTTTT.

The rearrangement links TRBV9 to TRBJ2-1; tentatively, D is TRBD1 (6 bases). Germline CDR1 is SGDLS and CDR2 is YYNGEE. The CDR3 length is 15 residues. V dropped 2 bases and J dropped 0 bases, with 9 bases sitting between them. CDR3 coding DNA: TGTGCCAGCAGCGTCCAGGGGAGCTCCTACAATGAGCAGTTCTTC. Residues: CASSVQGSSYNEQFF.

The chain links TRBV7-9 to TRBJ2-1; D is possibly TRBD1 (7 bases). The CDR3 runs to 16 residues. Trimming removed 7 bases from V and 0 bases from J, with 16 bases in between. Germline V gene data show CDR1 as SEHNR and CDR2 as FQNEAQ (reference sequence). The CDR3 sequence: CASNHPGGSSYNEQFF. The CDR3 nucleotides read TGTGCCAGCAACCATCCAGGGGGGAGCTCCTACAATGAGCAGTTCTTC.

Ten or more counts support this clonotype. CDR3 in amino acids: CSARDLTGAANYGYTF. In DNA form, the CDR3 reads TGCAGTGCTAGAGATCTGACAGGAGCTGCTAACTATGGCTACACCTTC. This chain links TRBV20-1 with TRBJ1-2, with D maybe TRBD1 (6 bases). CDR1 is DFQATT and CDR2 is SNEGSKA in the germline V gene (reference sequence). There are 16 residues in the CDR3. The V and J ends lost 0 bases and 0 bases respectively, with 14 bases between them.

This clonotype was detected a few times. J is TRBJ2-7 and V is TRBV20-1, with a tentative D call TRBD2 (5 bases). Germline-derived CDR1 and CDR2 are DFQATT and SNEGSKA (reference sequence). This CDR3 has 13 residues. V shed 0 bases and J shed 2 bases, with 8 bases lying between them. The CDR3 loop reads CSARELETYEQYF. CDR3 DNA sequence: TGCAGTGCTAGAGAACTAGAAACCTACGAGCAGTACTTC.

This clonotype has a count of ten or more. The V and J genes are TRBV4-3 and TRBJ2-3; D is uncertain. The CDR3 extends over 15 amino acids. V lost 4 bases and J 1 base, leaving 12 bases between the germline ends. Per germline, CDR1 LGHNA and CDR2 YSLEER. Written as DNA, the CDR3 is TGCGCCAGCAGCCCCACGCACGCCGGCACAGATACGCAGTATTTT. This sequence encodes CASSPTHAGTDTQYF.

The sample holds a few counts of this clonotype. The chain combines TRBV7-2 with TRBJ2-6, with D unclear. The germline V gene has CDR1 SGHTA and CDR2 FQGNSA. The CDR3 sequence is 16 residues long. The V and J ends lost 5 bases and 0 bases respectively, with 11 bases between them. CDR3 region: CASSLHPFSGANVLTF. CDR3 nucleotides: TGTGCCAGCAGCCTACATCCGTTCTCTGGGGCCAACGTCCTGACTTTC.

The sample holds a few counts of this clonotype. The V and J genes are TRBV15 and TRBJ1-2; no firm D call. V was shortened by 2 bases and J by 8 bases, with 15 bases between the two germline ends. There are 14 residues in the CDR3. CDR1 and CDR2 (germline): LNHNV, YYDKDF (reference sequence). This CDR3 reads CATSRTDGPGGYTF. CDR3 sequence (DNA): TGTGCCACCAGCAGAACGGACGGTCCGGGGGGCTACACCTTC.

The genes are TRBV6-5 and TRBJ2-3; TRBD2 matches at 11 bases. The CDR3 spans 15 residues. Looked up from germline, CDR1 is MNHEY and CDR2 is SVGAGI. Trimming at V came to 4 bases and at J to 5 bases, leaving 5 bases not matched to a gene. DNA of the CDR3: TGTGCCAGCAGTTCACCGGGACTAGCGGTAGATACGCAGTATTTT. It encodes CASSSPGLAVDTQYF.

There are many counts of this clonotype. The chain uses TRBV20-1 and TRBJ2-6; D is unresolved. Trimming stripped 2 bases from V and 2 bases from J, with 4 bases between. Germline V CDR1 and CDR2: DFQATT, SNEGSKA (reference sequence). There are 13 residues in the CDR3. The CDR3 region has the DNA TGCAGTGCTAGACTCACTGGGGCCAACGTCCTGACTTTC. Protein product: CSARLTGANVLTF.

This clonotype turned up a few times. This chain links TRBV3-1 with TRBJ2-1; unclear D gene. From germline, CDR1 is LGHDT and CDR2 YNNKEL (reference sequence). Between the trimmed V and J ends, which lost 1 base and 1 base, there was a span of 11 bases. The CDR3 totals 16 residues. The DNA of the CDR3 is TGTGCCAGCAGCCAAGGCCGTCGTCGATCCTACAATGAGCAGTTCTTC. Translating it yields CASSQGRRRSYNEQFF.

V usage is TRBV5-5 and J usage is TRBJ2-7, with D tentatively TRBD1 (5 bases). The germline CDR1 and CDR2 sequences are SGHKS and YYEKEE (reference sequence). The V end was cut by 3 bases, the J end by 0 bases, with 13 bases between. CDR3 size: 15 residues. For the CDR3, the DNA is TGTGCCAGCAGCTCCGGACACTTGAGCTCCTACGAGCAGTACTTC. Protein: CASSSGHLSSYEQYF.

This clonotype was counted a few times. J is TRBJ2-2 and V is TRBV5-6, with 7 bases aligning to TRBD1. CDR1 and CDR2 from the germline V gene are SGHDT and YYEEEE. This CDR3 has 14 residues. Trimming took 4 bases from V and 6 from J; bases not matched to a gene: 6. As DNA, the CDR3 is TGTGCCAGCAGCGTGCTACAGGGGCCCGGGGAGCTGTTTTTT. Protein sequence: CASSVLQGPGELFF. Full variable domain (remainder filled in from reference TRBV5-6 and TRBJ2-2): DAGVTQSPTHLIKTRGQQVTLRCSPKSGHDTVSWYQQALGQGPQFIFQYYEEEERQRGNFPDRFSGHQFPNYSSELNVNALLLGDSALYLCASSVLQGPGELFFGEGSRLTVL.

The rearrangement uses TRBV4-3 and TRBJ2-1; TRBD2 matches at 9 bases. The J segment lost 9 bases and the V segment lost 0 bases, leaving 12 bases of the junction unmatched. The CDR3 loop spans 17 amino acids. Germline CDR1 is LGHNA and CDR2 is YSLEER. The CDR3 here is CASSQDIEREVLGEQFF. CDR3 bases: TGCGCCAGCAGCCAAGATATAGAGCGGGAGGTTCTTGGTGAGCAGTTCTTC.

This clonotype was recorded at least ten times. This chain links TRBV5-1 with TRBJ2-1; 11 bases match TRBD2. Trimming at V came to 3 bases and at J to 9 bases, leaving 2 bases not matched to a gene. This CDR3 contains 13 residues. The germline V gene has CDR1 SGHRS and CDR2 YFSETQ. Written as DNA, the CDR3 is TGCGCCAGCAGCTCGACTAGCGGGATTGAGCAGTTCTTC. It yields the protein CASSSTSGIEQFF.

Only a few counts were recorded for this clonotype. The chain has TRBV12-3 or TRBV12-4 and TRBJ1-5, with D hard to call. The CDR3 has 17 residues. Trimming took 2 bases from V and 0 from J, leaving 14 bases between them. The CDR3 coding sequence is TGTGCCAGCAGTTTACACTACAACCTGGATAGCAATCAGCCCCAGCATTTT. This sequence encodes CASSLHYNLDSNQPQHF.